These 27 T cell receptor beta chains share one sample of origin, sequenced in a study of blood T cell repertoires in COVID-19. Method: immunoSEQ multiplex PCR; TCRdb's copy keeps in-frame clones and lacks some. Counted here are over 50,000 clones, approximately 80% occurring once; the ten biggest clones make up around 4.1%. Sequencing input: PBMCs or T cells enriched from blood (not recorded which). These receptor sequences come from a woman aged 40 to 50 with acute COVID-19.

The chain couples TRBV5-5 to TRBJ1-1, with 7 bases aligning to TRBD1. The CDR3 is made up of 13 amino acids. Losses at the gene ends were 5 bases for V and 3 bases for J; bases not matched to a gene: 4. In germline, CDR1 is SGHKS, CDR2 YYEKEE (reference sequence). The CDR3 region is CASSETGDTEAFF. The CDR3 DNA follows: TGTGCCAGCAGTGAAACAGGGGACACTGAAGCTTTCTTT.

The chain combines TRBV10-3 with TRBJ1-1, with 9 bases lining up with TRBD1. CDR3 length: 15 amino acids. Trimming at V came to 7 bases and at J to 2 bases, leaving 8 bases not matched to a gene. Germline V CDR1 and CDR2: ENHRY, SYGVKD. CDR3 sequence (DNA): TGTGCCATCACTTCCGGGACAGGGAAAAACACTGAAGCTTTCTTT. Its protein product is CAITSGTGKNTEAFF.

V gene TRBV19 combines with J gene TRBJ2-7; 7 bases are a match to TRBD1. Trimming took 4 bases from V and 0 from J; bases not matched to a gene: 9. Germline CDR1 reads LNHDA; CDR2 reads SQIVND (reference sequence). The CDR3 sequence is 16 residues long. The CDR3 bases are TGTGCCAGTAGTACCAACGCCGGGACAGCCTCCTACGAGCAGTACTTC. Its translation is CASSTNAGTASYEQYF. The full variable domain, its missing parts supplied by reference TRBV19 and TRBJ2-7, is DGGITQSPKYLFRKEGQNVTLSCEQNLNHDAMYWYRQDPGQGLRLIYYSQIVNDFQKGDIAEGYSVSREKKESFPLTVTSAQKNPTAFYLCASSTNAGTASYEQYFGPGTRLTVT.

The chain is built from TRBV5-6 and TRBJ1-5; 10 bases line up with TRBD1. The CDR3 runs to 16 residues. V dropped 4 bases and J dropped 4; count of bases not matched to a gene: 8. Germline CDR1 reads SGHDT; CDR2 reads YYEEEE. The CDR3 here is CASSLRQGAKNQPQHF. DNA for the CDR3: TGTGCCAGCAGCCTACGACAGGGGGCGAAGAATCAGCCCCAGCATTTT. The full variable domain, with the rest looked up from reference TRBV5-6 and TRBJ1-5, is DAGVTQSPTHLIKTRGQQVTLRCSPKSGHDTVSWYQQALGQGPQFIFQYYEEEERQRGNFPDRFSGHQFPNYSSELNVNALLLGDSALYLCASSLRQGAKNQPQHFGDGTRLSIL.

The genes are TRBV28 and TRBJ2-5; D not certain. V gave up 8 bases and J gave up 3 bases, with 16 bases separating them. Per germline, CDR1 MDHEN and CDR2 SYDVKM. The CDR3 covers 14 residues. CDR3 sequence (DNA): TGTGCCAGCGCCCATGGGCAGATAAAAGAGACCCAGTACTTC. It specifies CASAHGQIKETQYF. Together with reference TRBV28 and TRBJ2-5, the CDR3 gives the full variable domain: DVKVTQSSRYLVKRTGEKVFLECVQDMDHENMFWYRQDPGLGLRLIYFSYDVKMKEKGDIPEGYSVSREKKERFSLILESASTNQTSMYLCASAHGQIKETQYFGPGTRLLVL.

The chain uses TRBV10-2 and TRBJ1-6; perhaps TRBD1 as D (6 bases). The V end lost 0 bases, the J end lost 7 bases, and 13 bases lay between the germline ends. Germline lookup yields CDR1 WSHSY and CDR2 SAAADI. This CDR3 region has 16 residues. The CDR3 sequence: CASSESAPGANSPLHF. The CDR3 DNA follows: TGCGCCAGCAGTGAGTCCGCCCCAGGGGCAAATTCACCCCTCCACTTT.

The chain couples TRBV7-3 to TRBJ2-3; possible D gene TRBD2, 7 bases. This CDR3 is built from 16 residues. Germline V CDR1 and CDR2: SGHTA, FQGTGA. Trimming cost V 6 bases and J 5 bases, with 21 bases left between them. DNA for the CDR3: TGTGCCAGCAGTCAGGGAGCGGGAAGGGGGATAGATACGCAGTATTTT. Protein sequence: CASSQGAGRGIDTQYF.

The V gene is TRBV7-9, the J gene TRBJ2-5; possibly TRBD2 for D (5 bases). CDR1 is SEHNR, CDR2 FQNEAQ, per germline (reference sequence). The CDR3 length is 14 residues. V lost 5 bases and J lost 4, with 14 bases in between. The CDR3, as DNA: TGTGCCAGCAGCCCTTCGGGATCAAGAGAGACCCAGTACTTC. Protein: CASSPSGSRETQYF.

This rearrangement joins TRBV5-1 to TRBJ2-5; 7 bases line up with TRBD1. The ends lost 0 bases at V and 2 bases at J; junction bases unmatched: 7. Germline assignment: CDR1 SGHRS and CDR2 YFSETQ. This CDR3 comprises 16 residues. The CDR3 DNA reads as TGCGCCAGCAGCTTGGAGGGGACAGCGTTGCAAGAGACCCAGTACTTC. Its translation is CASSLEGTALQETQYF.

The chain combines TRBV5-1 with TRBJ2-5; 15 bases line up with TRBD2. The CDR3 runs 16 residues. The germline V gene has CDR1 SGHRS and CDR2 YFSETQ. Germline trimming cut 4 bases from V and 5 bases from J; bases unmatched to any gene: 6. CDR3 loop: CASSGLAGGPGETQYF. The DNA of the CDR3 is TGCGCCAGCAGCGGACTAGCGGGAGGGCCGGGGGAGACCCAGTACTTC.

This chain joins TRBV7-6 and TRBJ2-2, with a possible D match to TRBD2 (6 bases). Per the germline V gene, CDR1 is SGHVS and CDR2 is FNYEAQ. This CDR3 is 16 amino acids long. V was clipped by 3 bases and J by 1 base, with 12 bases between them. The CDR3 loop is CASSFRDWMNTGELFF. CDR3 coding DNA: TGTGCCAGCAGCTTCCGGGACTGGATGAACACCGGGGAGCTGTTTTTT.

This clone was picked up a small number of times. The genes are TRBV7-2 and TRBJ2-4; 10 bases fit TRBD1. The V gene end was trimmed by 5 bases and the J gene end by 7 bases; junction bases not matched to a gene: 11. The length of the CDR3 is 16 residues. Germline CDR1 is SGHTA and CDR2 is FQGNSA. The CDR3 bases are TGTGCCAGCAGCCGGGACAGGGGAATCGGTAGTAACATTCAGTACTTC. The encoded protein is CASSRDRGIGSNIQYF. Drawing the rest from reference TRBV7-2 and TRBJ2-4, the complete variable domain is GAGVSQSPSNKVTEKGKDVELRCDPISGHTALYWYRQSLGQGLEFLIYFQGNSAPDKSGLPSDRFSAERTGGSVSTLTIQRTQQEDSAVYLCASSRDRGIGSNIQYFGAGTRLSVL.

This clone was seen a single time. The chain links TRBV5-1 to TRBJ2-5, with D tentatively TRBD2 (5 bases). This CDR3 has 15 amino acids. Germline loops: CDR1 SGHRS, CDR2 YFSETQ. Trimming removed 6 bases at V and 5 bases at J, with 20 bases between. The CDR3 sequence: CASTPDSRKRETQYF. The CDR3 bases are TGCGCCAGCACTCCGGACTCCCGGAAGAGGGAGACCCAGTACTTC.

This clone is labeled medium-sized. The chain joins TRBV19 to TRBJ1-1; tentatively, D is TRBD1 (6 bases). Trimming took 7 bases from V and 5 from J, leaving 20 bases between them. Germline V gene sequence: CDR1 LNHDA, CDR2 SQIVND (reference sequence). The CDR3 sequence is 15 residues long. DNA for the CDR3: TGTGCCAGTAAACTTATACAGGGTGGACGAACTGAAGCTTTCTTT. This translates into CASKLIQGGRTEAFF.

This clone was observed once. The chain uses TRBV27 and TRBJ1-6; TRBD1 agrees at 10 bases. The CDR3 is 15 amino acids. V trimming: 5 bases; J trimming: 9 bases; junction bases outside the gene matches: 7. CDR1 MNHEY and CDR2 SMNVEV come from the germline V gene (reference sequence). DNA for the CDR3: TGTGCCAGCAGTCTCCGGGACAGGGGAGGTTCACCCCTCCACTTT. Translating gives CASSLRDRGGSPLHF.

The CDR3 DNA is TGTGCCAGCAGTTTCCGGGACAGGGGTGGCTACACCTTC. Protein product: CASSFRDRGGYTF. The chain carries TRBV12-3 or TRBV12-4 and TRBJ1-2, with 10 bases identical to TRBD1. Germline trimming cut 3 bases from V and 7 bases from J; bases unmatched to any gene: 2. The length of the CDR3 is 13 residues.

The chain joins TRBV18 to TRBJ1-1; maybe TRBD1 (6 bases). There are 14 residues in the CDR3. Germline CDR1 KGHSH, CDR2 LQKENI. V was pared by 3 bases and J by 2 bases, with 10 bases between. CDR3 nucleotide sequence: TGTGCCAGCTCACCGGCACAGGGAAACACTGAAGCTTTCTTT. Encoded protein: CASSPAQGNTEAFF.

The CDR3 DNA sequence: TGCAGCGTTGAAGGGGCTGGGTTTGGCTACACCTTC. Amino acid sequence: CSVEGAGFGYTF. The V and J genes are TRBV29-1 and TRBJ1-2; no definite D call. From germline, CDR1 is SQVTM and CDR2 ANQGSEA. Trimming removed 1 base at V and 7 bases at J, with 10 bases between. The CDR3 runs 12 residues.

The rearrangement links TRBV16 to TRBJ1-4; D might be TRBD1 (5 bases). Germline CDR1 is KGHSY and CDR2 is FQNENV. Between the trimmed V and J ends, which lost 1 base and 8 bases, there was a span of 8 bases. The CDR3 is made up of 13 amino acids. The CDR3 nucleotides are TGTGCCAGCAGCCAATTTCGGGGGGAAAAACTGTTTTTT. This gives the protein CASSQFRGEKLFF.

This chain joins TRBV18 and TRBJ2-3; 10 bases map to TRBD2. CDR1 and CDR2 (germline): KGHSH, LQKENI. The V segment lost 0 bases and the J segment 4 bases; nucleotides outside the gene matches: 10. The CDR3 spans 18 residues. Written as DNA, the CDR3 is TGTGCCAGCTCACCACCCGGGGAGCGGGAGGGCCCCGCAGATACGCAGTATTTT. This encodes CASSPPGEREGPADTQYF.

The rearrangement links TRBV5-1 to TRBJ1-4; possibly TRBD1 for D (5 bases). CDR1 and CDR2 from the germline V gene are SGHRS and YFSETQ. Trimming removed 3 bases from V and 3 bases from J, with 6 bases in between. The CDR3 is 13 residues long. DNA of the CDR3: TGCGCCAGCAGCTGGGGCCCTAATGAAAAACTGTTTTTT. Translating it yields CASSWGPNEKLFF. Looking up the rest from reference TRBV5-1 and TRBJ1-4 gives the full variable domain: KAGVTQTPRYLIKTRGQQVTLSCSPISGHRSVSWYQQTPGQGLQFLFEYFSETQRNKGNFPGRFSGRQFSNSRSEMNVSTLELGDSALYLCASSWGPNEKLFFGSGTQLSVL.

The V call is TRBV28, the J call TRBJ1-2, with TRBD1 matching 8 bases. In germline, CDR1 is MDHEN, CDR2 SYDVKM. This CDR3 is 16 amino acids long. The V segment lost 6 bases and the J segment 6 bases; nucleotides outside the gene matches: 15. The CDR3 loop is CASSRLRRAQGDGYTF. DNA of the CDR3: TGTGCCAGCAGCCGCTTACGGAGGGCACAGGGGGATGGCTACACCTTC.

The V gene is TRBV9, the J gene TRBJ2-5; D perhaps matches TRBD1 (6 bases). Trimming took off 0 bases at V and 7 bases at J, with 16 bases between the two ends. The CDR3 totals 15 residues. CDR1 is SGDLS and CDR2 is YYNGEE in the germline V gene. For the CDR3, the DNA is TGTGCCAGCAGCGTAGCGGCAGGGGTTATCGGGACCCAGTACTTC. Its translation: CASSVAAGVIGTQYF.

The gene calls are TRBV19 and TRBJ2-7, with D possibly being TRBD1 (6 bases). CDR1 is LNHDA and CDR2 is SQIVND in the germline V gene (reference sequence). This CDR3 spans 15 amino acids. Trimming took 1 base from V and 2 from J, leaving 12 bases between them. The DNA for the CDR3 is TGTGCCAGTAGTATAGCCTACGGGGACACCTACGAGCAGTACGTC. It specifies CASSIAYGDTYEQYV.

The rearrangement uses TRBV29-1 and TRBJ1-1; TRBD1 aligns across 10 bases. V lost 5 bases to trimming and J lost 1 base; unmatched junction nucleotides: 10. Germline assignment: CDR1 SQVTM and CDR2 ANQGSEA. The CDR3 extends over 16 amino acids. CDR3 loop: CSVFRDRGLGNTEAFF. In DNA form, the CDR3 reads TGCAGCGTTTTCAGAGACAGGGGGCTGGGGAACACTGAAGCTTTCTTT.

V gene TRBV7-9 combines with J gene TRBJ1-5; D may be TRBD1 (5 bases). V was cut by 1 base and J by 4 bases, with 11 bases left in between. The CDR3 length is 15 residues. The germline gives CDR1 SEHNR, CDR2 FQNEAQ (reference sequence). The CDR3 here is CASSLDGAANQPQHF. The CDR3 region has the DNA TGTGCCAGCAGCTTAGATGGGGCAGCTAATCAGCCCCAGCATTTT.

This clone was detected once. This chain joins TRBV5-4 and TRBJ1-2; D ambiguous. V lost 4 bases and J lost 7, with 14 bases in between. Germline CDR1 and CDR2: SGHNT and YYREEE (reference sequence). The CDR3 extends over 13 amino acids. CDR3 region: CASSLIMGSGYTF. The CDR3, as DNA: TGTGCCAGCAGCCTTATTATGGGGAGTGGCTACACCTTC.